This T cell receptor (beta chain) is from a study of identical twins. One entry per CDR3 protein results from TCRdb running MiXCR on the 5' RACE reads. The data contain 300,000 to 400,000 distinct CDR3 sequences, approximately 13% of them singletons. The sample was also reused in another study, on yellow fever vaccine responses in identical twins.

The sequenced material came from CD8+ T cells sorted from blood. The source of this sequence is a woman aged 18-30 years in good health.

The CDR3, as DNA: TGTGCCAGCGCGAGCGGTCGCTACAGGGAGCAGTTCTTC. It yields the protein CASASGRYREQFF. This chain links TRBV27 with TRBJ2-1; D tentatively reads TRBD1 or TRBD2 (5 bases each). The CDR3 contains 13 residues. V was trimmed by 8 bases and J by 10 bases, leaving 18 bases between them. The germline V gene has CDR1 MNHEY and CDR2 SMNVEV (reference sequence).